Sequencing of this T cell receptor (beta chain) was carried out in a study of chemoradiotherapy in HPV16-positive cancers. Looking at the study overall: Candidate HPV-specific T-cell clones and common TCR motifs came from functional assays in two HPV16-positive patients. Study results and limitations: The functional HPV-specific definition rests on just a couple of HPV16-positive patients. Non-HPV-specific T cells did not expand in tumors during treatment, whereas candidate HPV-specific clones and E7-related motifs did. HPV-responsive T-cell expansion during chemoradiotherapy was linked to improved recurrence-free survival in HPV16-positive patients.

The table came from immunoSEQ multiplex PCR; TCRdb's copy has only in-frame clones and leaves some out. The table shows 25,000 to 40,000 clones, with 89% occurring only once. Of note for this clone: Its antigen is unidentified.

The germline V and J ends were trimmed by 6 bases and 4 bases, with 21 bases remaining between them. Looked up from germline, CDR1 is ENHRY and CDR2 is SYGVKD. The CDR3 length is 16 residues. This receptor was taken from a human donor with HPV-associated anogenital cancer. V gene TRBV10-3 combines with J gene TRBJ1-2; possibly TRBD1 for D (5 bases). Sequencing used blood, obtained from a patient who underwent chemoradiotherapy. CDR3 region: CAISDGGARPSYGYTF. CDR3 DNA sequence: TGTGCCATCAGCGACGGGGGAGCCCGACCTTCCTATGGCTACACCTTC.